The clone carrying this T cell receptor beta chain showed up many times. The data originate from a study of CD8 T cells in ankylosing spondylitis. The germline V gene has CDR1 SGHTA and CDR2 FQGNSA. The V end was cut by 3 bases, the J end by 4 bases, with 4 bases between. This CDR3 is built from 12 residues. Each CDR3 protein gets one entry after TCRdb re-called the 5' RACE reads with MiXCR. The sample yields 300,000 to 350,000 distinct CDR3 sequences, about 20% seen once. This chain connects TRBV7-2 to TRBJ1-5; D remains ambiguous. The sequence came from a female donor with ankylosing spondylitis or in good health (not recorded which). Sample: blood, either unsorted or a sorted T cell fraction (not recorded which). The CDR3 DNA sequence: TGTGCCAGCAGCTTTGGGAATCAGCCCCAGCATTTT. Its translation: CASSFGNQPQHF. Full variable domain (missing parts from reference TRBV7-2 and TRBJ1-5): GAGVSQSPSNKVTEKGKDVELRCDPISGHTALYWYRQSLGQGLEFLIYFQGNSAPDKSGLPSDRFSAERTGGSVSTLTIQRTQQEDSAVYLCASSFGNQPQHFGDGTRLSIL.